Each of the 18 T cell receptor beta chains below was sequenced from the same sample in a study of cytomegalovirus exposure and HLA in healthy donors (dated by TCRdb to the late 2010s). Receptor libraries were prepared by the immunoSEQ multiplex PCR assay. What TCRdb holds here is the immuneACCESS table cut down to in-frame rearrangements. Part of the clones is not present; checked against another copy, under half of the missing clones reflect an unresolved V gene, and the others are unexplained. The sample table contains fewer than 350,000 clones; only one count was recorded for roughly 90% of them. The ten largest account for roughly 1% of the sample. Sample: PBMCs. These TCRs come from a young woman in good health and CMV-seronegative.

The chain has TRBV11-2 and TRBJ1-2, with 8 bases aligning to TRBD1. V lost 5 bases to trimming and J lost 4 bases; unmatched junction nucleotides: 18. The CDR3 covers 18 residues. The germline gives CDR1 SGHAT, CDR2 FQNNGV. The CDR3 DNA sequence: TGTGCCAGCAGCCCTAAACCCGGACAGGGTGCGGAGGGCTATGGCTACACCTTC. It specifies CASSPKPGQGAEGYGYTF.

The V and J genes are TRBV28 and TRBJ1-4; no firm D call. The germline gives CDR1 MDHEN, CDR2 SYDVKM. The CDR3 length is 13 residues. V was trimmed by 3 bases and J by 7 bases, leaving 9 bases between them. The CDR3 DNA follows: TGTGCCAGCAGTTTTGGAGTGCTTGAAAAACTGTTTTTT. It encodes CASSFGVLEKLFF.

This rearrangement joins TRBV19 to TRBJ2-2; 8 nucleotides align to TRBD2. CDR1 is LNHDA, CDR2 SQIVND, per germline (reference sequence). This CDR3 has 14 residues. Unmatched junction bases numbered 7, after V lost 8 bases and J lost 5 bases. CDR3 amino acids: CASLASGYTGELFF. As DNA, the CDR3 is TGTGCCAGTTTAGCTAGCGGGTATACCGGGGAGCTGTTTTTT.

In nucleotides, the CDR3 is TGTGCCAGCAGCAAAGGGGGACGGGTGGGGGATACGCAGTATTTT. Encoded protein: CASSKGGRVGDTQYF. J is TRBJ2-3 and V is TRBV7-2; D is perhaps TRBD1 (6 bases). Germline assignment: CDR1 SGHTA and CDR2 FQGNSA. The CDR3 is 15 residues long. V lost 5 bases and J lost 6, with 18 bases in between.

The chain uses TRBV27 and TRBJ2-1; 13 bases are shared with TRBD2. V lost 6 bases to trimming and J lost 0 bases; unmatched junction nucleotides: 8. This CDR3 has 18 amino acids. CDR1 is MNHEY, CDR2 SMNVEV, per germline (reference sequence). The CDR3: CASSGLAGARSSYNEQFF. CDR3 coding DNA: TGTGCCAGCAGCGGACTAGCGGGAGCCCGGTCCTCCTACAATGAGCAGTTCTTC.

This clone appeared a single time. The CDR3 DNA reads TGTGCCAGCAGTTACTCGGGGAGACCCTACGAGCAGTACTTC. As protein: CASSYSGRPYEQYF. The chain joins TRBV6-5 to TRBJ2-7, with D possibly matching TRBD2 (5 bases). Germline V CDR1 and CDR2: MNHEY, SVGAGI. With 0 bases removed from V and 2 bases from J, the gap between germline ends came to 8 bases. The CDR3 runs to 14 residues.

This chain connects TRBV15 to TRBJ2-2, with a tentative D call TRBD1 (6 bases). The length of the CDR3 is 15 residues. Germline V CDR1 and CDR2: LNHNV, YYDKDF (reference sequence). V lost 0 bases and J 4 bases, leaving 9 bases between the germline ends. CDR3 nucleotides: TGTGCCACCAGCAGAGATGGACAGATCACCGGGGAGCTGTTTTTT. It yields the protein CATSRDGQITGELFF.

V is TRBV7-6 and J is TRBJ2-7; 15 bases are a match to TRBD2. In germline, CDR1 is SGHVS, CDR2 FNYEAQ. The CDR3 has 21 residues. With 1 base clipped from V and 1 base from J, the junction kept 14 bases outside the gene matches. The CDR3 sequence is CASSLGPGTSGRRSFSYEQYF. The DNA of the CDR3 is TGTGCCAGCAGCTTAGGTCCTGGGACTAGCGGGAGGAGGTCCTTTTCCTACGAGCAGTACTTC.

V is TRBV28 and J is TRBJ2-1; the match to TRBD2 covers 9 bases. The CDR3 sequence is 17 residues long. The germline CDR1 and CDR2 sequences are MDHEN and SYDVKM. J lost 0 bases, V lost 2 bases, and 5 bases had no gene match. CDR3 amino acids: CASSLDPSGTSYNEQFF. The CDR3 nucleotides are TGTGCCAGCAGTTTAGATCCTAGCGGGACCTCCTACAATGAGCAGTTCTTC.

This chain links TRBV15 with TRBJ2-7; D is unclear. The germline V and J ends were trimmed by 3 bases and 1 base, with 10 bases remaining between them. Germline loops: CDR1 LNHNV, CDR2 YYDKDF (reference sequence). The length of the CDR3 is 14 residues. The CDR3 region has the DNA TGTGCCACCAGCAGCATACAGAGATCCTACGAGCAGTACTTC. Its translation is CATSSIQRSYEQYF.

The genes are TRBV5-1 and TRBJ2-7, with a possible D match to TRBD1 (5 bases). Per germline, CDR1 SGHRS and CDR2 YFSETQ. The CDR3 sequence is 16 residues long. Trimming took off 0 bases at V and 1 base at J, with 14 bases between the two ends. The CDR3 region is CASSLAAGILSYEQYF. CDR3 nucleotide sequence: TGCGCCAGCAGCTTGGCCGCAGGGATACTATCCTACGAGCAGTACTTC. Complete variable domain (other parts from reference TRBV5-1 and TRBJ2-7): KAGVTQTPRYLIKTRGQQVTLSCSPISGHRSVSWYQQTPGQGLQFLFEYFSETQRNKGNFPGRFSGRQFSNSRSEMNVSTLELGDSALYLCASSLAAGILSYEQYFGPGTRLTVT.

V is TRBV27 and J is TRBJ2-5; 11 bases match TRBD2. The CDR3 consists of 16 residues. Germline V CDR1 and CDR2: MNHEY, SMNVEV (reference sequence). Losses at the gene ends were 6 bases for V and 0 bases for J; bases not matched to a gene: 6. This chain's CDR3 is CASRGRLAGYQETQYF. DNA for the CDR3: TGTGCCAGCAGGGGGAGACTAGCGGGGTACCAAGAGACCCAGTACTTC.

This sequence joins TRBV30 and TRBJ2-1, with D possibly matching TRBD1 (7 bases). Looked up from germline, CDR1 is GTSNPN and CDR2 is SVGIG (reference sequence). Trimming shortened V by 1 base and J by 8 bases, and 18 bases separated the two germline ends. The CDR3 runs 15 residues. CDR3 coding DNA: TGTGCCTGGAGTGAGGAGGGGACAGTGTTGGATGAGCAGTTCTTC. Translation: CAWSEEGTVLDEQFF.

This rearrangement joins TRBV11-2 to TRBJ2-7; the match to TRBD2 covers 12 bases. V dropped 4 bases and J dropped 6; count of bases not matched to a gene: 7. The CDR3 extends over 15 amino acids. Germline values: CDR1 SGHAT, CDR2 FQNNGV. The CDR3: CASSYDSSGRVEQYF. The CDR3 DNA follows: TGTGCCAGCAGCTATGACTCTAGCGGGAGGGTCGAGCAGTACTTC.

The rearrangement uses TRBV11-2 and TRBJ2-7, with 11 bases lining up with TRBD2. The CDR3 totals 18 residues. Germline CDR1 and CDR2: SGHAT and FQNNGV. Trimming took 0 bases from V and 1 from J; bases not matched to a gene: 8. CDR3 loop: CASSLDPGLAVVSYEQYF. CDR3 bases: TGTGCCAGCAGCTTAGATCCGGGACTAGCGGTCGTATCCTACGAGCAGTACTTC.

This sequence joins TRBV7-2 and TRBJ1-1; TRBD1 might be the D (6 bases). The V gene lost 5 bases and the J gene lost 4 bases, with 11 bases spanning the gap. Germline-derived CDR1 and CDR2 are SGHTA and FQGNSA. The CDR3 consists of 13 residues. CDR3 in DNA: TGTGCCAGCAGCCAGGTAGGGGGCACTGAAGCTTTCTTT. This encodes CASSQVGGTEAFF. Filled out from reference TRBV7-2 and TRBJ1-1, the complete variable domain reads GAGVSQSPSNKVTEKGKDVELRCDPISGHTALYWYRQSLGQGLEFLIYFQGNSAPDKSGLPSDRFSAERTGGSVSTLTIQRTQQEDSAVYLCASSQVGGTEAFFGQGTRLTVV.

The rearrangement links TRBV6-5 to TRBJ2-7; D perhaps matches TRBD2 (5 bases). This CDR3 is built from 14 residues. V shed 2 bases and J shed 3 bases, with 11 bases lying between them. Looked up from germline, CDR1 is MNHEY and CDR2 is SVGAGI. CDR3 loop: CASSYEAERYEQYF. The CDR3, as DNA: TGTGCCAGCAGTTACGAAGCGGAGCGCTACGAGCAGTACTTC.

Written as DNA, the CDR3 is TGTGCCACCAGCAGAGACATGCAGGAAGCTTTCTTT. Protein: CATSRDMQEAFF. The chain combines TRBV15 with TRBJ1-1, with D unresolved. Per the germline V gene, CDR1 is LNHNV and CDR2 is YYDKDF (reference sequence). The CDR3 contains 12 residues. The germline V and J ends were trimmed by 0 bases and 8 bases, with 7 bases remaining between them. The full variable domain, rest sourced from reference TRBV15 and TRBJ1-1, is DAMVIQNPRYQVTQFGKPVTLSCSQTLNHNVMYWYQQKSSQAPKLLFHYYDKDFNNEADTPDNFQSRRPNTSFCFLDIRSPGLGDTAMYLCATSRDMQEAFFGQGTRLTVV.